This TCR beta chain was retrieved from a study of vaccination effects on CD4 cells after COVID-19. Whole-study context: Participants got two doses of BNT162b2 or mRNA-1273 vaccine.

Before any sequencing was done, the ViraFEST assay used viral peptide pools to expand antigen-specific CD4+ T cells. CD4+ T cell isolation took place after approximately 11 days of culture. Vaccinated participants had no history of SARS-CoV-2 infection and tested negative for nucleocapsid antibodies. PBMC cultures contained some 2.1 million cells per well, around 9.7 IU/ml IL-2 and 10 ug/ml peptides. A half-medium replacement with IL-2 medium was carried out on days 3 and 7. This clone was counted only a few times. Its cognate antigen is unknown. The germline V gene encodes CDR1 LNHDA and CDR2 SQIVND (reference sequence). Losses at the gene ends were 3 bases for V and 3 bases for J; bases not matched to a gene: 3. This CDR3 has 15 amino acids. Only in-frame clones appear in the TCRdb table, and some are missing; sequencing was by immunoSEQ multiplex PCR. The repertoire holds about 41,000 clones, with 70% as singletons.

Findings of the study overall: No early post-infection timepoints were available in the study, which also included few convalescent patients.

The input for sequencing was CD4+ T cells from PBMCs cultured with HCoV-OC43 spike peptides, taken before COVID-19 vaccination. This sample's subset: HCoV-OC43 spike overlapping peptide pool stimulation. The chain uses TRBV19 and TRBJ2-7; 12 positions agree with TRBD1. This receptor was identified in a human donor who received a COVID-19 vaccine. For the CDR3, the DNA is TGTGCCAGTAGTATGGGACAGGGGGCCTTCTACGAGCAGTACTTC. Translating it yields CASSMGQGAFYEQYF.